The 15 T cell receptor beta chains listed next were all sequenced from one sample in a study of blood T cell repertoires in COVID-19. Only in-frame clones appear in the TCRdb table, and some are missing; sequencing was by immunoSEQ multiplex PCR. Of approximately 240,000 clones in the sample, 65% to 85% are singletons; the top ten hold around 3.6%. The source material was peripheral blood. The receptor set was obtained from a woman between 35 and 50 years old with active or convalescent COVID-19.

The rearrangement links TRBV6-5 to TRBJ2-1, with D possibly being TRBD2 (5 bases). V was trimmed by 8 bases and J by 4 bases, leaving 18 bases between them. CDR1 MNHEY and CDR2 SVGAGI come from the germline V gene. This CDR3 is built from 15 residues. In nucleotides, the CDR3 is TGTGCCAGCGGGCCTACGGGATCAGAATACAATGAGCAGTTCTTC. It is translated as CASGPTGSEYNEQFF.

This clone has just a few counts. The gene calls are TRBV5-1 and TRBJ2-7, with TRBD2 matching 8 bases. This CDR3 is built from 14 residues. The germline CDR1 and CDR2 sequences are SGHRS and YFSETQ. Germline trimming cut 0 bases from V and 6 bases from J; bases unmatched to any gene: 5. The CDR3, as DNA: TGCGCCAGCAGCTTGGCGGGGGGGCCGGGCGAGCAGTACGTC. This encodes CASSLAGGPGEQYV.

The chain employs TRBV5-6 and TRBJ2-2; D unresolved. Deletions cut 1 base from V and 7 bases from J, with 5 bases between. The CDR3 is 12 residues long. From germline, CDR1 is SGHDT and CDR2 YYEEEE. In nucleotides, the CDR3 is TGTGCCAGCAGCTTGTTGAGCGGGGAGCTGTTTTTT. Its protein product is CASSLLSGELFF.

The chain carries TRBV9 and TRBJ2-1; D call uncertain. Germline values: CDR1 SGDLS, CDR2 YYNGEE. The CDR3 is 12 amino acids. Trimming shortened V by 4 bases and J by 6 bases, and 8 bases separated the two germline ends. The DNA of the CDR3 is TGTGCCAGCAGCAATACGGTCAATGAGCAGTTCTTC. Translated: CASSNTVNEQFF.

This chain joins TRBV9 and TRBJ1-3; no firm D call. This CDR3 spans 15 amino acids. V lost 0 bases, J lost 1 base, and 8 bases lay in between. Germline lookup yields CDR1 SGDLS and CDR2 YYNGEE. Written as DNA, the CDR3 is TGTGCCAGCAGCGTAGAGGAGGTTTCTGGAAACACCATATATTTT. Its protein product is CASSVEEVSGNTIYF.

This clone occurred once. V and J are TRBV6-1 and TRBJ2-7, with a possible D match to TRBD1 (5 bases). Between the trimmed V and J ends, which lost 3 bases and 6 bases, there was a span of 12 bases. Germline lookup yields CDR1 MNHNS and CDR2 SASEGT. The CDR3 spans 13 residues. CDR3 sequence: CASSDIGASEQYF. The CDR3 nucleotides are TGTGCCAGCAGTGACATAGGGGCCAGCGAGCAGTACTTC.

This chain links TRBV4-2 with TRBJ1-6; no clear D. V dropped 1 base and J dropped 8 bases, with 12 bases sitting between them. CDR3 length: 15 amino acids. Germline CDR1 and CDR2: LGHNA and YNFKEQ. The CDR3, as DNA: TGTGCCAGCAGCCAAGTCAACTCACCTGATTCACCCCTCCACTTT. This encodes CASSQVNSPDSPLHF.

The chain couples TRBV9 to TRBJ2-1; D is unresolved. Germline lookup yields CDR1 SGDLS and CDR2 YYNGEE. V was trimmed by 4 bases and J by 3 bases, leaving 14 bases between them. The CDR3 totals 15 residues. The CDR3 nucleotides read TGTGCCAGCAGCACCCAGGCCGCTAACTACAATGAGCAGTTCTTC. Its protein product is CASSTQAANYNEQFF.

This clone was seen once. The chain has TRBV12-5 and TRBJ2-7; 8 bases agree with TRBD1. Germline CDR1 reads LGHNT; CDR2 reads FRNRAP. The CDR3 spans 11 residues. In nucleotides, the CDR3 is TGTGCCCCAGGGGGCACCTACGAGCAGTACGTC. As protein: CAPGGTYEQYV.

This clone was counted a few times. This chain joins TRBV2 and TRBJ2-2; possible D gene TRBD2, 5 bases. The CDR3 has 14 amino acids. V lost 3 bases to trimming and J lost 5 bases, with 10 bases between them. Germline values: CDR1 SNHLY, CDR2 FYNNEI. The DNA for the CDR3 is TGTGCCAGCAGTGATCCGGGGAAGACCGGGGAGCTGTTTTTT. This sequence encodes CASSDPGKTGELFF.

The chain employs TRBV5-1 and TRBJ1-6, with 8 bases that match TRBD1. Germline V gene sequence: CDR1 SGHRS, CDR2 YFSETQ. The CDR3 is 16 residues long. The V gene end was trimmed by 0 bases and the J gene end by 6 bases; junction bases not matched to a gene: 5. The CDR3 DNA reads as TGCGCCAGCAGCTTGGGCGGACAGGGTGGTAATTCACCCCTCCACTTT. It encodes CASSLGGQGGNSPLHF.

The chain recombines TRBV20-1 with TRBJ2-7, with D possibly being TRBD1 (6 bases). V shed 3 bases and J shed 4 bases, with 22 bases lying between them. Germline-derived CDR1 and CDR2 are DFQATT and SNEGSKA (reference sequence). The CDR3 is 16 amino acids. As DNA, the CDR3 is TGCAGTGCTAGTTGGCGCAGGGGTCCCGATTGGTACGAGCAGTACTTC. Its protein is CSASWRRGPDWYEQYF.

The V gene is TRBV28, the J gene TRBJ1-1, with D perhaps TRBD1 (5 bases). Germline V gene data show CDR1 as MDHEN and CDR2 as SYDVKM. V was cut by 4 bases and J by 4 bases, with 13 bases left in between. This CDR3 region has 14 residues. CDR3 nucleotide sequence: TGTGCCAGCAGTTCCTTTAACAGGTTCACTGAAGCTTTCTTT. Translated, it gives CASSSFNRFTEAFF.

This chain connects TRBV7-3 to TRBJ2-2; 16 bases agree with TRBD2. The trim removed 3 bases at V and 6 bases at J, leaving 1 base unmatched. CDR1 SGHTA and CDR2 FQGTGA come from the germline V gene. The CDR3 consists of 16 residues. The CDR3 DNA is TGTGCCAGCAGCTTGGGACTAGCGGGAGGGGCCGGGGAGCTGTTTTTT. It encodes CASSLGLAGGAGELFF. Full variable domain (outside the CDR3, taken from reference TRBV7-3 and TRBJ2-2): GAGVSQTPSNKVTEKGKYVELRCDPISGHTALYWYRQSLGQGPEFLIYFQGTGAADDSGLPNDRFFAVRPEGSVSTLKIQRTERGDSAVYLCASSLGLAGGAGELFFGEGSRLTVL.

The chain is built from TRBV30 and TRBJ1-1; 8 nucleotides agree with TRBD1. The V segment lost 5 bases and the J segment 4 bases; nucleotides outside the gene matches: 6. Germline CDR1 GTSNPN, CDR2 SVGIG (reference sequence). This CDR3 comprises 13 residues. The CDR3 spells CAWAYRGSTEAFF. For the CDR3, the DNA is TGTGCCTGGGCATACAGGGGGTCCACTGAAGCTTTCTTT.